The next 32 T cell receptor beta chains were all read from a single sample in a study of blood T cell repertoires in COVID-19. Clones were sequenced by immunoSEQ multiplex PCR, and TCRdb holds only the in-frame ones, with some missing. The sample lists hundreds of thousands of clones; nearly 90% were seen once. The sequencing sample was made of PBMCs or T cells enriched from blood (not recorded which). Every receptor here comes from a woman in her 30s who had recovered from COVID-19.

This chain uses TRBV27 with TRBJ2-2, with TRBD2 identical over 11 bases. CDR3 length equals 14 residues. CDR1 and CDR2 from the germline V gene are MNHEY and SMNVEV (reference sequence). With 4 bases clipped from V and 8 bases from J, the junction kept 3 bases outside the gene matches. For the CDR3, the DNA is TGTGCCAGCAGTTACTTAGCGGGAGGGGGGGAGCTGTTTTTT. Translation gives CASSYLAGGGELFF.

The gene calls are TRBV7-9 and TRBJ1-3; the D is unclear. V lost 8 bases and J lost 4, with 21 bases in between. This CDR3 has 16 residues. In germline, CDR1 is SEHNR, CDR2 FQNEAQ (reference sequence). The CDR3 protein is CASVGRISALGNTIYF. The CDR3 DNA is TGTGCCAGCGTCGGTAGGATAAGCGCGTTGGGAAACACCATATATTTT.

This chain connects TRBV3-1 (or the pseudogene TRBV3-2) to TRBJ2-1, with TRBD1 as a possible D gene (6 bases). The CDR3 runs to 13 residues. V gave up 1 base and J gave up 9 bases, with 10 bases separating them. In germline, CDR1 is LGHDT, CDR2 YNNKEL (reference sequence). CDR3 sequence: CASSQVQGLEQFF. CDR3 bases: TGTGCCAGCAGCCAAGTTCAGGGGCTTGAGCAGTTCTTC.

The chain combines TRBV7-8 with TRBJ2-3, with D possibly matching TRBD1 (6 bases). The CDR3 spans 14 residues. V was cut by 7 bases and J by 1 base, with 12 bases left in between. Germline CDR1 SGHVS, CDR2 FQNEAQ. This CDR3 is CASIKGDGTDTQYF. CDR3 nucleotide sequence: TGTGCCAGCATAAAGGGGGACGGCACAGATACGCAGTATTTT. The entire variable domain, with the rest obtained from reference TRBV7-8 and TRBJ2-3, is as follows: GAGVSQSPRYKVAKRGQDVALRCDPISGHVSLFWYQQALGQGPEFLTYFQNEAQLDKSGLPSDRFFAERPEGSVSTLKIQRTQQEDSAVYLCASIKGDGTDTQYFGPGTRLTVL.

This chain uses TRBV10-3 with TRBJ1-1; D is uncertain. The V end lost 5 bases, the J end lost 6 bases, and 13 bases lay between the germline ends. CDR3 length: 13 residues. The germline V gene has CDR1 ENHRY and CDR2 SYGVKD. The CDR3 bases are TGTGCCATCAGTACAGATTTCTTGGCTGAAGCTTTCTTT. Amino acid sequence: CAISTDFLAEAFF.

V and J are TRBV28 and TRBJ2-7; D is undetermined. Germline lookup yields CDR1 MDHEN and CDR2 SYDVKM. V dropped 3 bases and J dropped 7 bases, with 7 bases sitting between them. The length of the CDR3 is 11 residues. The CDR3 nucleotides read TGTGCCAGCAGTTTCCCGGAGGAGCAGTACTTC. Its protein product is CASSFPEEQYF. Complete variable domain (other parts from reference TRBV28 and TRBJ2-7): DVKVTQSSRYLVKRTGEKVFLECVQDMDHENMFWYRQDPGLGLRLIYFSYDVKMKEKGDIPEGYSVSREKKERFSLILESASTNQTSMYLCASSFPEEQYFGPGTRLTVT.

The chain carries TRBV11-2 and TRBJ2-5; D may be TRBD2 (6 bases). V gave up 5 bases and J gave up 2 bases, with 12 bases separating them. Germline V gene sequence: CDR1 SGHAT, CDR2 FQNNGV. This CDR3 is 14 amino acids long. The chain's CDR3 is CASSPGLTQETQYF. CDR3 nucleotide sequence: TGTGCCAGCAGCCCCGGACTAACTCAAGAGACCCAGTACTTC.

This chain joins TRBV28 and TRBJ1-1; D remains ambiguous. Trimming took 5 bases from V and 0 from J, leaving 7 bases between them. The CDR3 has 13 residues. Germline V gene lookup returns CDR1 MDHEN and CDR2 SYDVKM. CDR3 protein: CASSTPVNTEAFF. The CDR3 coding sequence is TGTGCCAGCAGTACCCCAGTGAACACTGAAGCTTTCTTT.

This rearrangement joins TRBV27 to TRBJ2-1; unclear D gene. With 3 bases removed from V and 4 bases from J, the gap between germline ends came to 7 bases. Germline lookup yields CDR1 MNHEY and CDR2 SMNVEV (reference sequence). This CDR3 comprises 13 residues. CDR3 region: CASSFGSYNEQFF. CDR3 DNA: TGTGCCAGCAGTTTTGGCAGTTACAATGAGCAGTTCTTC.

This clone was recorded at least ten times. The chain couples TRBV27 to TRBJ2-1, with 8 bases identical to TRBD1. In germline, CDR1 is MNHEY, CDR2 SMNVEV (reference sequence). This CDR3 is built from 15 residues. With V trimmed by 7 bases and J by 1 base, 6 bases remained unmatched. As DNA, the CDR3 is TGTGCCAGCAAGTCAGGGGGCTGGTCCTACAATGAGCAGTTCTTC. Amino acid sequence: CASKSGGWSYNEQFF.

The chain is built from TRBV19 and TRBJ1-2; TRBD1 matches 9 bases. The CDR3 has 15 residues. The V segment lost 7 bases and the J segment 4 bases; nucleotides outside the gene matches: 10. The germline V gene encodes CDR1 LNHDA and CDR2 SQIVND (reference sequence). The CDR3: CASKGSRTGAYGYTF. CDR3 bases: TGTGCCAGTAAGGGAAGTAGGACAGGGGCCTATGGCTACACCTTC.

The CDR3 DNA is TGTGCCAGCAGTCTAGGGGGATCCTACGAGCAGTACTTC. It yields the protein CASSLGGSYEQYF. The chain employs TRBV27 and TRBJ2-7, with a possible D match to TRBD1 (6 bases). The CDR3 extends over 13 amino acids. Per germline, CDR1 MNHEY and CDR2 SMNVEV (reference sequence). V was clipped by 5 bases and J by 1 base, with 9 bases between them.

The CDR3 region is CASSLSNRLAKNIQYF. Here the CDR3 DNA reads TGTGCCAGCAGTTTATCAAACAGATTAGCCAAAAACATTCAGTACTTC. The chain employs TRBV27 and TRBJ2-4; D uncertain. V was cut by 0 bases and J by 0 bases, with 9 bases left in between. This CDR3 contains 16 residues. The germline V gene has CDR1 MNHEY and CDR2 SMNVEV (reference sequence).

V gene TRBV27 combines with J gene TRBJ2-7; 7 bases are shared with TRBD1. The CDR3 runs to 15 residues. Germline V gene data show CDR1 as MNHEY and CDR2 as SMNVEV (reference sequence). Unmatched junction bases numbered 7, after V lost 4 bases and J lost 1 base. CDR3 coding DNA: TGTGCCAGCAGTTCTACAGGGGACAGATCCTACGAGCAGTACTTC. Translating gives CASSSTGDRSYEQYF.

This chain joins TRBV24-1 and TRBJ2-1, with 9 bases fitting TRBD1. The CDR3 extends over 15 amino acids. Per the germline V gene, CDR1 is KGHDR and CDR2 is SFDVKD. J gave up 6 bases and V 5 bases, and 7 bases lay outside the gene matches. The CDR3: CATSVPPGQGNEQFF. As DNA, the CDR3 is TGTGCCACCAGTGTTCCCCCGGGACAGGGCAATGAGCAGTTCTTC.

The rearrangement links TRBV9 to TRBJ1-4; no reliable D call. The CDR3 runs 14 residues. Germline CDR1 SGDLS, CDR2 YYNGEE. Deletions cut 3 bases from V and 4 bases from J, with 10 bases between. CDR3 loop: CASSAGLFNEKLFF. The CDR3 bases are TGTGCCAGCAGCGCCGGACTTTTTAATGAAAAACTGTTTTTT. The variable domain in full, completed from reference TRBV9 and TRBJ1-4, reads DSGVTQTPKHLITATGQRVTLRCSPRSGDLSVYWYQQSLDQGLQFLIQYYNGEERAKGNILERFSAQQFPDLHSELNLSSLELGDSALYFCASSAGLFNEKLFFGSGTQLSVL.

The chain recombines TRBV7-9 with TRBJ1-1; no reliable D call. Trimming removed 5 bases at V and 2 bases at J, with 12 bases between. The CDR3 runs to 14 residues. Germline CDR1 is SEHNR and CDR2 is FQNEAQ (reference sequence). CDR3 sequence: CASSVFQVNTEAFF. The CDR3 region has the DNA TGTGCCAGCAGCGTATTTCAGGTCAACACTGAAGCTTTCTTT.

The chain recombines TRBV6-5 with TRBJ2-7, with D tentatively TRBD1 (6 bases). V lost 8 bases, J lost 2 bases, and 16 bases lay in between. Germline CDR1 reads MNHEY; CDR2 reads SVGAGI. This CDR3 contains 14 residues. CDR3 in amino acids: CASGRSGAPYEQYF. For the CDR3, the DNA is TGTGCCAGCGGACGATCAGGGGCCCCCTACGAGCAGTACTTC.

The V call is TRBV9, the J call TRBJ1-1; tentatively, D is TRBD1 (5 bases). V dropped 3 bases and J dropped 4 bases, with 25 bases sitting between them. This CDR3 contains 18 residues. Per the germline V gene, CDR1 is SGDLS and CDR2 is YYNGEE. The CDR3 here is CASSAKTRSPDSSTEAFF. DNA for the CDR3: TGTGCCAGCAGCGCCAAGACCCGGAGCCCTGACAGTTCCACTGAAGCTTTCTTT.

Only a few counts were recorded for this clone. This chain uses TRBV19 with TRBJ2-1, with no clear D. Germline V gene data show CDR1 as LNHDA and CDR2 as SQIVND (reference sequence). The CDR3 consists of 13 residues. The V and J ends lost 6 bases and 0 bases respectively, with 6 bases between them. Written as DNA, the CDR3 is TGTGCCAGTAGACGAGACTCCTACAATGAGCAGTTCTTC. This translates into CASRRDSYNEQFF.

This clone was detected only a few times. This chain joins TRBV28 and TRBJ1-2, with 9 nucleotides matching TRBD1. The CDR3 is 16 residues long. The germline gives CDR1 MDHEN, CDR2 SYDVKM. The junction had 10 bases not matched to a gene; V was cut back by 6 bases and J by 2 bases. In DNA, the CDR3 is TGTGCCAGCAGCACGACCGGGACAGGGAAAAACTATGGCTACACCTTC. Protein product: CASSTTGTGKNYGYTF.

The chain recombines TRBV7-6 with TRBJ2-2; 10 bases are a match to TRBD1. CDR3 size: 14 residues. Germline CDR1 reads SGHVS; CDR2 reads FNYEAQ. Germline trimming cut 5 bases from V and 6 bases from J; bases unmatched to any gene: 3. The CDR3 loop is CASSQGTGAGELFF. The CDR3 DNA is TGTGCCAGCAGCCAAGGGACAGGGGCCGGGGAGCTGTTTTTT.

The V call is TRBV19, the J call TRBJ1-5; 7 nucleotides align to TRBD1. The CDR3 is 14 residues long. Germline V lookup: CDR1 LNHDA, CDR2 SQIVND (reference sequence). The junction had 7 bases not matched to a gene; V was cut back by 7 bases and J by 4 bases. The CDR3 reads CASTTTGSNQPQHF. The DNA of the CDR3 is TGTGCCAGTACCACGACAGGGAGTAATCAGCCCCAGCATTTT.

The J gene is TRBJ2-5, the V gene TRBV21-1; the D call in the table, TRBD2, was not verified against the DNA. TRBV21-1 is a pseudogene. The CDR3 totals 18 residues. CDR3 bases: TGTGCCAGCAGCACCCTCACCGGGGTTCGGGTTAATCAAGAGACCCAGTACTTC. Protein product: CASSTLTGVRVNQETQYF.

The gene calls are TRBV7-2 and TRBJ1-2, with D possibly TRBD1 on 5 matching bases. Trimming pared 2 bases from V and 6 bases from J, leaving 7 bases between. The CDR3 spans 12 residues. CDR1 and CDR2 from the germline V gene are SGHTA and FQGNSA. The DNA of the CDR3 is TGTGCCAGCAGCTTAATGACAGATGGCTACACCTTC. This gives the protein CASSLMTDGYTF.

V usage is TRBV10-1 and J usage is TRBJ2-7, with D maybe TRBD1 (5 bases). Trimming removed 3 bases from V and 0 bases from J, with 15 bases in between. CDR3 size: 16 residues. Looked up from germline, CDR1 is WNHNN and CDR2 is SYGVQD (reference sequence). CDR3 region: CASSDGQTAGSYEQYF. CDR3 bases: TGCGCCAGCAGTGATGGCCAGACAGCTGGCTCCTACGAGCAGTACTTC.

The V and J genes are TRBV27 and TRBJ1-1, with 11 bases that match TRBD1. The CDR3 covers 15 residues. V gave up 5 bases and J gave up 5 bases; unmatched junction bases: 7. Germline V gene data show CDR1 as MNHEY and CDR2 as SMNVEV (reference sequence). The CDR3 DNA follows: TGTGCCAGCAGTAGAGGACAGGGGGCGCGTACTGAAGCTTTCTTT. It is translated as CASSRGQGARTEAFF.

About this clone: A read error may account for a junction end that differs from germline. The chain recombines TRBV27 with TRBJ1-2, with 9 positions matching TRBD1. Germline V gene lookup returns CDR1 MNHEY and CDR2 SMNVEV (reference sequence). The CDR3 is made up of 14 amino acids. CDR3 region: CASRLTGGPYSYTF. CDR3 in DNA: TGTGCCAGCAGGCTGACAGGGGGGCCCTATAGCTACACCTTC.

Only one count was recorded for this clone. This chain links TRBV9 with TRBJ2-7; 13 nucleotides agree with TRBD2. Trimming cost V 0 bases and J 7 bases; bases outside gene matches: 7. The CDR3 loop spans 16 amino acids. Germline V gene sequence: CDR1 SGDLS, CDR2 YYNGEE. DNA for the CDR3: TGTGCCAGCAGCGTAGGCCCACTAGCGGGGGGGAGTGAGCAGTACTTC. Its protein product is CASSVGPLAGGSEQYF. The variable domain in full, completed from reference TRBV9 and TRBJ2-7, reads DSGVTQTPKHLITATGQRVTLRCSPRSGDLSVYWYQQSLDQGLQFLIQYYNGEERAKGNILERFSAQQFPDLHSELNLSSLELGDSALYFCASSVGPLAGGSEQYFGPGTRLTVT.

This clone was detected once. The chain has TRBV6-2 or TRBV6-3 and TRBJ1-2; 7 bases fit TRBD1. This CDR3 region has 14 residues. Germline V CDR1 and CDR2: MNHEY, SVGEGT. Trimming at V came to 6 bases and at J to 6 bases, leaving 10 bases not matched to a gene. CDR3 protein: CASSTDRERNGYTF. Here the CDR3 DNA reads TGTGCCAGCAGCACCGACAGGGAAAGGAATGGCTACACCTTC.

The rearrangement joins TRBV10-1 to TRBJ2-7, with 8 bases lining up with TRBD2. Germline V gives CDR1 WNHNN, CDR2 SYGVQD (reference sequence). The CDR3 spans 14 residues. The J segment lost 2 bases and the V segment lost 3 bases, leaving 3 bases of the junction unmatched. CDR3: CASSESGGAYEQYF. CDR3 bases: TGCGCCAGCAGTGAAAGCGGGGGAGCCTACGAGCAGTACTTC.

This clone occurred once. The rearrangement joins TRBV7-9 to TRBJ1-1; the D is unclear. V was pared by 5 bases and J by 6 bases, with 13 bases between. Germline lookup yields CDR1 SEHNR and CDR2 FQNEAQ (reference sequence). The CDR3 is made up of 13 amino acids. Here the CDR3 DNA reads TGTGCCAGCAGCCGGGATTTAAGGGCTGAAGCTTTCTTT. This encodes CASSRDLRAEAFF.